This T cell receptor (beta chain) was retrieved from a study of T cells of healthy individuals. Details on this clonotype: A much larger clone sits a single nucleotide away, making a read error possible.

The germline V and J ends were trimmed by 4 bases and 0 bases, with 19 bases remaining between them. Germline V gene sequence: CDR1 SGHDT, CDR2 YYEEEE. The CDR3 loop spans 17 amino acids. MiXCR was run by TCRdb on the 5' RACE reads, yielding one entry per CDR3 protein. The data hold around 63,000 distinct CDR3 sequences, with about 16% observed a single time. This receptor was taken from a human donor in good health. The chain links TRBV5-6 to TRBJ1-2; D may be TRBD1 (6 bases). CDR3 bases: TGTGCCAGCAGCCGGGAGGGCAGGGGACCTCCTAACTATGGCTACACCTTC. This gives the protein CASSREGRGPPNYGYTF.